These T cell receptor beta chains were read from a single sample in a study of cytomegalovirus exposure and HLA in healthy donors. Sequencing was performed with immunoSEQ multiplex PCR; in TCRdb, only in-frame clones are kept and a portion is missing. The table has over 85,000 clones, 70% to 80% seen once; the top ten hold 7.5% to 9%. Sequenced material: PBMCs. The receptors were gathered from a female donor in good health and CMV-seronegative. CDR3s include the opening cysteine and the closing phenylalanine or tryptophan.

>TRBV19|TRBJ2-7
CASSYGSPNEQYF
>TRBV7-6|TRBJ2-1
CASSLAPVFNEQFF
>TRBV19|TRBJ1-1
CASSTRPGSEDTEAFF
>TRBV18|TRBJ2-1
CASSPDRSYNEQFF
>TRBV11-1|TRBJ1-1
CASSPLGQGYEAFF
>TRBV30|TRBJ1-4
CAWSGGRTNEKLFF
>TRBV2|TRBJ1-4
CASSLIPGQGFEKLFF
>TRBV18|TRBJ2-1
CASSPGTSGLSSYNEQFF
>TRBV27|TRBJ2-1
CASSPPPGQGESEQFF
>TRBV7-9|TRBJ2-5
CASSNRQGIQETQYF
>TRBV27|TRBJ2-7
CASSSSGRSYEQYF
>TRBV28|TRBJ2-7
CASSLGTVYEQYF
>TRBV5-6|TRBJ2-7
CASSSTGVLVEQYF
>TRBV21-1|TRBJ2-5
CASSTPKLAAQETQYF
>TRBV7-2|TRBJ2-7
CASSSTGDSYEQYF
>TRBV6-5|TRBJ1-2
CASTLGAGPNYGYTF
>TRBV6-5|TRBJ1-2
CASSPPGTGGLHTF
>TRBV5-1|TRBJ1-1
CASRSLDRAEAFF
>TRBV2|TRBJ1-5
CASSEGQASNQPQHF
>TRBV9|TRBJ1-2
CASSVVEVPTNYGYTF
>TRBV6-5|TRBJ1-1
CASTRKALSTEAFF
>TRBV6-5|TRBJ1-2
CASNIVGARTF
>TRBV7-9|TRBJ2-7
CASDRGTYEQYF
>TRBV5-1|TRBJ2-2
CASSLSGTLNTGELFF
>TRBV1|TRBJ1-5
CTSSQDQIGGGNQPQHF
>TRBV30|TRBJ2-5
CAGSGGAQETQYF
>TRBV25-1|TRBJ1-3
CASSGDRGPGNTIYF
>TRBV5-6|TRBJ1-5
CASSLTAGGRNQPQHF
>TRBV19|TRBJ1-1
CASTSGSRGRGTEAFF
>TRBV5-4|TRBJ1-1
CASSWEGRVNTEAFF
>TRBV4-1|TRBJ2-1
CASSQAPSSIEQFF
>TRBV9|TRBJ2-1
CASSVGLSSGLNEQFF
>TRBV11-1|TRBJ1-2
CASSLMGQNYGYTF
>TRBV28|TRBJ2-3
CASRHTERQAPDTQYF
>TRBV30|TRBJ1-6
CAWREEGAGGGSPLHF
>TRBV5-8|TRBJ1-6
CASSLLQNSPLHF
>TRBV5-6|TRBJ2-3
CASSRTGTTQYF
>TRBV4-1|TRBJ2-7
CASSQRQQGNYEQYF
>TRBV2|TRBJ1-1
CASTVNPNTEAFF
>TRBV5-6|TRBJ2-1
CASSSTDRQDEQFF
>TRBV18|TRBJ2-3
CASSHLAGVETGQSTDTQYF
>TRBV5-8|TRBJ1-1
CASMGVTEAFF
>TRBV6-1|TRBJ2-2
CASRRSSGGTGELFF
>TRBV27|TRBJ2-7
CASSLSGTGSEQYF